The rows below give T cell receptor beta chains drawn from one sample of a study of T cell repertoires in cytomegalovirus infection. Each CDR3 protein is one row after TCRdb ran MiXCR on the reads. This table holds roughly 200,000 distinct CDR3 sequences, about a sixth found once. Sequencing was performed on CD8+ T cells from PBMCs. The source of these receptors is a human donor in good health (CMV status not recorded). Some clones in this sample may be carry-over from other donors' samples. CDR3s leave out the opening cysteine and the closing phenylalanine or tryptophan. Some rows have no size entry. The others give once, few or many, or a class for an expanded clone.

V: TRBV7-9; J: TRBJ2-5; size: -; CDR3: ASSRLAAQETQY
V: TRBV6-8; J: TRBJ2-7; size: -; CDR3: ASSYVTGSYEQY
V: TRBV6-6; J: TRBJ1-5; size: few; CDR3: ASSYPGTENQPQH
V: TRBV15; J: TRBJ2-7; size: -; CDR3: ATSRAGTDYEQY
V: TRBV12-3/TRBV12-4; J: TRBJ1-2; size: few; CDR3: ASSDPRVGYT
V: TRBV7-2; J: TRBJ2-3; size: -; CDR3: ASSLIVAGTGILTDTQY
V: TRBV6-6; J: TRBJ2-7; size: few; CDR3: ASSYSMPTFEGSYEQY
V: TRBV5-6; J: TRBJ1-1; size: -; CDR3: ASSFWTGGLDTEAF
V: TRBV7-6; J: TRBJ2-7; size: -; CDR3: ASSPQDIYEQY
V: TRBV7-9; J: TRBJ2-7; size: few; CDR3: ASSPNFAFSYEQY
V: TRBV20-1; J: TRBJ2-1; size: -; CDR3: SARDLPGGDYNEQF
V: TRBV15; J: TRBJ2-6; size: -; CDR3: ATSGGEVGVGANVLT
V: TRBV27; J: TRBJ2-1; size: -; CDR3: ASSSQDIYNEQF
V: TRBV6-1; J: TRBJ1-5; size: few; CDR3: ASRPRDRGNQPQH
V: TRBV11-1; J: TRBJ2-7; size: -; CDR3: ASSLARPGNEQY
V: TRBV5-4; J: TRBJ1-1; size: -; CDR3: ASSSPPGQGWVNTEAF
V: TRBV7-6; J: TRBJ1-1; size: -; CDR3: ASSLRTGLPTEAF
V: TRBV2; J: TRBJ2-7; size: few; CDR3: ASSPGTVGSYEQY
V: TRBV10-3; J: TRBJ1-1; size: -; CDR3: AITVTGDTEAF
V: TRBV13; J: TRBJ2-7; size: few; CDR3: ASSLDAGSYEQY
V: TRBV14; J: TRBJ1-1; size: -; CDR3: ASSQGIMNTEAF
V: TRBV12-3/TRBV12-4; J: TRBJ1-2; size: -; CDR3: ASSPGTGVGYT
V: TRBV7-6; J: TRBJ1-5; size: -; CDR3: ASSRAGAGQPQH
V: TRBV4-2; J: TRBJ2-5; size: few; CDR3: ASSLRAGVKETQY
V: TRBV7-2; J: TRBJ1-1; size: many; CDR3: ASTPGTANTEAF
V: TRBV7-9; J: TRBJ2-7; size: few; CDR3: ASSTRGGNGLYEQY
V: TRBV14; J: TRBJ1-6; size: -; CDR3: ASSQENRPSLH
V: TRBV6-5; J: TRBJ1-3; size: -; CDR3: ASSQGQFLSGNTIY
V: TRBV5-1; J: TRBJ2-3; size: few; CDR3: ASSSPLAGGSTDTQY
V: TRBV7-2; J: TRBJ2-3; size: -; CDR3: ASSKLAGGVADTQY
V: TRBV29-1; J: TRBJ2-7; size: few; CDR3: SVEWDTPYEQY
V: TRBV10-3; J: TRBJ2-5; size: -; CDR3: ATLGRQETQY
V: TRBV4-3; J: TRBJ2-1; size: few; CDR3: ASGQTLYNEQF
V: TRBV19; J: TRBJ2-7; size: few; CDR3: ASSIGGYEQY
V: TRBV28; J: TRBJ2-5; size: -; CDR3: ASSTSGQETQY
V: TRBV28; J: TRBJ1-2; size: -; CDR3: ASSLRQASYGYT
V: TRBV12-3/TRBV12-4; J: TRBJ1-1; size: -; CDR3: ASSPSGGNTEAF
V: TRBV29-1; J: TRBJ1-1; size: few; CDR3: SVYGQNTEAF
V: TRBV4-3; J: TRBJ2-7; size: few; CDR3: ASSRVRGGEQY